This TCR beta chain is drawn from a study of cytomegalovirus exposure and HLA in healthy donors. Study observations and caveats: Immune exposure information comprised only CMV serostatus. It was taken for granted in presence/absence analyses that sequencing depth across donors was roughly uniform.

The V end was cut by 0 bases, the J end by 5 bases, with 12 bases between. Germline V gene lookup returns CDR1 SGHRS and CDR2 YFSETQ. The CDR3 length is 14 residues. Details on this clone: The antigen is not known. Other nucleotide sequences in the sample specify the same CDR3.

The primer mix had 60 Vbeta and 13 Jbeta primers. Sequenced by immunoSEQ multiplex PCR; TCRdb stores in-frame clones only, minus some. The table has about 25,000 clones, roughly 79% seen once; the top ten hold more than 4.5%. The V and J genes are TRBV5-1 and TRBJ2-7; D is unresolved. The TCR comes from a male donor in good health and CMV-seronegative. The sequenced sample was PBMCs. The CDR3 region has the DNA TGCGCCAGCAGCTTGGCTTCAGCGCCTGACGAGCAGTACTTC. Translation: CASSLASAPDEQYF.